The 27 T cell receptor beta chains below come from one sample, sequenced in a study of blood T cell repertoires in COVID-19. Libraries were prepared by immunoSEQ multiplex PCR; TCRdb keeps only in-frame clonotypes and omits some of them. The data contain about 140,000 clones, 75% to 85% of them singletons. Sequencing was carried out using peripheral blood. These receptors all come from a man in his fifties or sixties with active or convalescent COVID-19.

The count of this clone is one. The chain recombines TRBV27 with TRBJ2-1; the match to TRBD1 covers 9 bases. V shed 0 bases and J 0 bases; nucleotides not matched to a gene: 9. Germline V gene data show CDR1 as MNHEY and CDR2 as SMNVEV (reference sequence). This CDR3 is built from 19 residues. The CDR3 sequence is CASSLSYWGTGSSYNEQFF. CDR3 bases: TGTGCCAGCAGTTTATCGTATTGGGGGACAGGGAGCTCCTACAATGAGCAGTTCTTC.

This CDR3 is CASKAAGVGETQYF. In DNA form, the CDR3 reads TGTGCCAGCAAGGCCGCCGGGGTTGGAGAGACCCAGTACTTC. The chain links TRBV7-9 to TRBJ2-5; the D gene is possibly TRBD2 (5 bases). This CDR3 has 14 amino acids. V lost 7 bases to trimming and J lost 4 bases, with 16 bases between them. Germline assignment: CDR1 SEHNR and CDR2 FQNEAQ (reference sequence).

This chain connects TRBV11-3 to TRBJ1-3; a weak D match, TRBD1 (6 bases). Trimming pared 2 bases from V and 2 bases from J, leaving 10 bases between. The germline V gene encodes CDR1 SGHNT and CDR2 YENEEA. The CDR3 is made up of 15 amino acids. CDR3 protein: CASSLMRTAGNTIYF. The CDR3 DNA reads as TGTGCCAGCAGCTTAATGCGGACAGCTGGAAACACCATATATTTT.

Here the CDR3 reads CASSLRRRNTGELFF. CDR3 bases: TGCGCCAGCAGCTTGCGGAGGAGAAACACCGGGGAGCTGTTTTTT. The chain is built from TRBV5-1 and TRBJ2-2, with a weak D call TRBD2 (5 bases). V was clipped by 1 base and J by 2 bases, with 9 bases between them. CDR1 and CDR2 (germline): SGHRS, YFSETQ. The CDR3 has 15 amino acids.

CDR3 coding DNA: TGCGCCAGCAGCCGAGACGACAGGGGGGCTGAAAAACTGTTTTTT. Protein product: CASSRDDRGAEKLFF. J is TRBJ1-4 and V is TRBV4-3; 9 bases match TRBD1. The trim removed 4 bases at V and 7 bases at J, leaving 7 bases unmatched. The germline V gene has CDR1 LGHNA and CDR2 YSLEER. The CDR3 covers 15 residues.

The chain carries TRBV15 and TRBJ2-1; D is unresolved. V was trimmed by 1 base and J by 0 bases, leaving 10 bases between them. Germline V lookup: CDR1 LNHNV, CDR2 YYDKDF (reference sequence). The CDR3 is 16 amino acids. CDR3 residues: CATSRVGEGSYNEQFF. CDR3 coding DNA: TGTGCCACCAGCAGAGTAGGAGAAGGCTCCTACAATGAGCAGTTCTTC. Variable domain in full (rest from reference TRBV15 and TRBJ2-1): DAMVIQNPRYQVTQFGKPVTLSCSQTLNHNVMYWYQQKSSQAPKLLFHYYDKDFNNEADTPDNFQSRRPNTSFCFLDIRSPGLGDTAMYLCATSRVGEGSYNEQFFGPGTRLTVL.

The J gene is TRBJ1-6, the V gene TRBV19; possibly TRBD1 for D (6 bases). This CDR3 is 15 amino acids long. V gave up 4 bases and J gave up 7 bases, with 14 bases separating them. Germline lookup yields CDR1 LNHDA and CDR2 SQIVND (reference sequence). This CDR3 reads CASSTTDRSNSPLHF. The DNA of the CDR3 is TGTGCCAGTAGTACCACTGACAGGTCCAATTCACCCCTCCACTTT.

This chain uses TRBV7-2 with TRBJ1-2; no clear D. The CDR3 covers 12 residues. Trimming cost V 4 bases and J 4 bases, with 7 bases left between them. Germline CDR1 and CDR2: SGHTA and FQGNSA. The CDR3 loop reads CASSSNSYGYTF. The DNA for the CDR3 is TGTGCCAGCAGCTCGAACAGCTATGGCTACACCTTC.

The chain couples TRBV30 to TRBJ1-4; D is ambiguous. V was cut by 0 bases and J by 7 bases, with 15 bases left in between. The CDR3 covers 15 residues. Germline V gene lookup returns CDR1 GTSNPN and CDR2 SVGIG (reference sequence). The chain's CDR3 is CAWSVTPTLGEKLFF. In DNA form, the CDR3 reads TGTGCCTGGAGTGTAACCCCTACTCTAGGTGAAAAACTGTTTTTT.

V and J are TRBV7-9 and TRBJ1-4; 7 nucleotides line up with TRBD1. Per the germline V gene, CDR1 is SEHNR and CDR2 is FQNEAQ (reference sequence). V lost 4 bases, J lost 3 bases, and 11 bases stayed unmatched. The CDR3 runs to 17 residues. CDR3 DNA: TGTGCCAGCAGCTGGACAGGCGGGTTGAGGGCTAATGAAAAACTGTTTTTT. It translates to CASSWTGGLRANEKLFF.

This clone was seen just once. The chain has TRBV6-1 and TRBJ1-2, with D unresolved. This CDR3 is 15 amino acids long. Germline V gene sequence: CDR1 MNHNS, CDR2 SASEGT. Trimming cost V 3 bases and J 3 bases, with 14 bases left between them. CDR3 nucleotides: TGTGCCAGCAGTGAGATCTTCCGAGGGCACTATGGCTACACCTTC. It codes for CASSEIFRGHYGYTF.

The V and J genes are TRBV4-3 and TRBJ2-2; a possible D gene is TRBD2 (5 bases). CDR1 and CDR2 from the germline V gene are LGHNA and YSLEER. Deletions cut 6 bases from V and 1 base from J, with 9 bases between. The length of the CDR3 is 14 residues. The DNA of the CDR3 is TGCGCCAGCAGTCTTAGCGAGAACACCGGGGAGCTGTTTTTT. Protein product: CASSLSENTGELFF.

The chain recombines TRBV5-4 with TRBJ1-2; no definite D call. The CDR3 runs 15 residues. Trimming took off 1 base at V and 4 bases at J, with 14 bases between the two ends. In germline, CDR1 is SGHNT, CDR2 YYREEE (reference sequence). The CDR3 protein is CASSLSVEARYGYTF. DNA for the CDR3: TGTGCCAGCAGCTTGAGCGTGGAAGCTCGCTATGGCTACACCTTC.

CDR3 in amino acids: CASSLVLTGNGYTF. The CDR3 DNA is TGTGCCAGCAGCTTGGTATTGACAGGGAATGGCTACACCTTC. The chain joins TRBV5-6 to TRBJ1-2, with TRBD1 matching over 7 bases. This CDR3 region has 14 residues. CDR1 SGHDT and CDR2 YYEEEE come from the germline V gene. Trimming took 0 bases from V and 6 from J; bases not matched to a gene: 5.

V and J are TRBV19 and TRBJ1-4; D uncertain. The germline CDR1 and CDR2 sequences are LNHDA and SQIVND (reference sequence). This CDR3 comprises 16 residues. The V end was cut by 1 base, the J end by 3 bases, with 12 bases between. The CDR3 nucleotides read TGTGCCAGTAGTATAGCCGGACGGGATCCTAATGAAAAACTGTTTTTT. Its protein is CASSIAGRDPNEKLFF.

J is TRBJ1-3 and V is TRBV5-1; D not certain. Trimming took 7 bases from V and 1 from J, leaving 18 bases between them. The length of the CDR3 is 16 residues. CDR1 SGHRS and CDR2 YFSETQ come from the germline V gene. The CDR3 protein is CASGLGNTASGNTIYF. DNA for the CDR3: TGCGCCAGCGGCCTGGGCAACACCGCATCTGGAAACACCATATATTTT.

The chain carries TRBV27 and TRBJ1-1; D is uncertain. V dropped 5 bases and J dropped 3 bases, with 19 bases sitting between them. The germline gives CDR1 MNHEY, CDR2 SMNVEV (reference sequence). This CDR3 is 16 amino acids long. This CDR3 reads CASSLGLSSTYTEAFF. The CDR3 coding sequence is TGTGCCAGCAGTCTAGGACTATCCTCAACTTACACTGAAGCTTTCTTT.

Here the CDR3 DNA reads TGTGCCAGTAGTATAGGCCCCGGGGTTTATAGCAATCAGCCCCAGCATTTT. Its protein is CASSIGPGVYSNQPQHF. The chain couples TRBV19 to TRBJ1-5; no clear D gene. V gave up 1 base and J gave up 0 bases, with 13 bases separating them. The germline V gene has CDR1 LNHDA and CDR2 SQIVND (reference sequence). The CDR3 loop spans 17 amino acids. The complete variable domain, with remaining parts taken from reference TRBV19 and TRBJ1-5, reads DGGITQSPKYLFRKEGQNVTLSCEQNLNHDAMYWYRQDPGQGLRLIYYSQIVNDFQKGDIAEGYSVSREKKESFPLTVTSAQKNPTAFYLCASSIGPGVYSNQPQHFGDGTRLSIL.

The chain couples TRBV3-1 (or the pseudogene TRBV3-2) to TRBJ2-4; D is possibly TRBD1 (6 bases). Germline CDR1 reads LGHDT; CDR2 reads YNNKEL (reference sequence). The CDR3 covers 17 residues. V was shortened by 4 bases and J by 0 bases, with 16 bases between the two germline ends. CDR3 in DNA: TGTGCCAGCAGCCCCGGTCGACAGGATAGAGCCAAAAACATTCAGTACTTC. Translation gives CASSPGRQDRAKNIQYF.

This clone was recorded a few times. The chain combines TRBV9 with TRBJ1-1, with D tentatively TRBD1 (5 bases). The CDR3 spans 12 residues. Trimming removed 0 bases at V and 8 bases at J, with 8 bases between. The germline V gene has CDR1 SGDLS and CDR2 YYNGEE. CDR3 DNA: TGTGCCAGCAGCGTAGGGGGGGAAGAAGCTTTCTTT. Encoded protein: CASSVGGEEAFF.

The CDR3 DNA is TGTGCCCTCAGGCCGCGGGCTAGCGGGAGTATAAATGAGCAGTTCTTC. It specifies CALRPRASGSINEQFF. The chain joins TRBV2 to TRBJ2-1, with 10 bases lining up with TRBD2. The CDR3 covers 16 residues. Losses at the gene ends were 11 bases for V and 7 bases for J; bases not matched to a gene: 17. CDR1 and CDR2 (germline): SNHLY, FYNNEI. The complete variable domain, with remaining parts taken from reference TRBV2 and TRBJ2-1, reads EPEVTQTPSHQVTQMGQEVILRCVPISNHLYFYWYRQILGQKVEFLVSFYNNEISEKSEIFDDQFSVERPDGSNFTLKIRSTKLEDSAMYFCALRPRASGSINEQFFGPGTRLTVL.

This sequence joins TRBV6-1 and TRBJ2-3; TRBD2 matches at 8 bases. This CDR3 has 17 residues. Germline V CDR1 and CDR2: MNHNS, SASEGT. Trimming removed 2 bases from V and 3 bases from J; junction bases left unmatched: 10. CDR3 coding DNA: TGTGCCAGCAGTGAAACGGTCCAGCGGGGGAGAACAGATACGCAGTATTTT. Translating gives CASSETVQRGRTDTQYF.

The chain links TRBV5-4 to TRBJ2-1, with D possibly matching TRBD2 (5 bases). The CDR3 runs 14 residues. CDR1 is SGHNT and CDR2 is YYREEE in the germline V gene (reference sequence). Trimming removed 3 bases at V and 2 bases at J, with 9 bases between. CDR3 bases: TGTGCCAGCAGCTCGACCGGGACCTACAATGAGCAGTTCTTC. It translates to CASSSTGTYNEQFF.

The chain carries TRBV5-4 and TRBJ1-1, with TRBD1 identical over 9 bases. With 4 bases clipped from V and 5 bases from J, the junction kept 9 bases outside the gene matches. Germline values: CDR1 SGHNT, CDR2 YYREEE (reference sequence). The CDR3 runs 15 residues. In nucleotides, the CDR3 is TGTGCCAGCAGCGCTCAGACGACAGGGGGTACTGAAGCTTTCTTT. It yields the protein CASSAQTTGGTEAFF.

V is TRBV3-1 (or the pseudogene TRBV3-2) and J is TRBJ1-1; D is ambiguous. V was trimmed by 4 bases and J by 5 bases, leaving 17 bases between them. The germline CDR1 and CDR2 sequences are LGHDT and YNNKEL (reference sequence). The CDR3 runs 15 residues. CDR3 region: CASSPANYGKTEAFF. CDR3 in DNA: TGTGCCAGCAGCCCCGCTAATTACGGGAAGACTGAAGCTTTCTTT.

The V call is TRBV6-5, the J call TRBJ1-2; 11 bases are shared with TRBD1. CDR1 MNHEY and CDR2 SVGAGI come from the germline V gene. The CDR3 is 14 residues long. V lost 5 bases, J lost 4 bases, and 3 bases stayed unmatched. CDR3 nucleotides: TGTGCCAGCAGTCCGGACAGGGGGCCCTATGGCTACACCTTC. Translating gives CASSPDRGPYGYTF.

This clone showed up just a few times. The rearrangement uses TRBV15 and TRBJ1-3; TRBD1 aligns across 7 bases. The J segment lost 0 bases and the V segment lost 4 bases, leaving 9 bases of the junction unmatched. CDR3 length: 17 amino acids. Germline loops: CDR1 LNHNV, CDR2 YYDKDF (reference sequence). The CDR3 sequence: CATSTDGTATSGNTIYF. As DNA, the CDR3 is TGTGCCACCAGCACCGACGGGACAGCCACCTCTGGAAACACCATATATTTT.